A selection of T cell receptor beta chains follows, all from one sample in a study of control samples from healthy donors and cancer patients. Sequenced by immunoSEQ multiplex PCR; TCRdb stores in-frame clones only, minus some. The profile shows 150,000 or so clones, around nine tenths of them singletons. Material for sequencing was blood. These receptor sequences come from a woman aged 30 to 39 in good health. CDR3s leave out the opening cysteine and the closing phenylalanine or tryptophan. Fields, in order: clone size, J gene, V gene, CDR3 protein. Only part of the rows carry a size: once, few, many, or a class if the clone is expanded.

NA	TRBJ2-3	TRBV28	ASSFSTDTQY
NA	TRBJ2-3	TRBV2	ASSGGLAGGTDTQY
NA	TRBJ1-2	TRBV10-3	AISDKGADYGYT
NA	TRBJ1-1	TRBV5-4	ASSFWQGAGNTEAF
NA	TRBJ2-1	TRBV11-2	ASSHNTGGPKLFNEQF
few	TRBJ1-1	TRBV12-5	AGRQGEFSAEAF
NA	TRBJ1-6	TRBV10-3	AISSSDRDGNSPLH
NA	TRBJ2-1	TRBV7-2	ASSSGLAGDREF
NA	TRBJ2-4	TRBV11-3	ASSEGTAKNIQY
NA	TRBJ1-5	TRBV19	ASSIWPGPQH
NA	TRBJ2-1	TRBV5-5	ASSRNRDAEQF
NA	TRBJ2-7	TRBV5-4	ASSLGQGEQY
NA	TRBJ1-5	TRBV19	ASSMTGGNQPQH
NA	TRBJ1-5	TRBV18	ASSPHSNQPQH
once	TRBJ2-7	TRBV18	ASSPPAAGGSYEQY
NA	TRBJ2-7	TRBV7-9	ASSWGDSAASYEQY
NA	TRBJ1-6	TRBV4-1	ASSQDIGGSYNSPLH
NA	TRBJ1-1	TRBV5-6	ASSHGTGILNTEAF
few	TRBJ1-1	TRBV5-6	ASSYLGTGSTEAF
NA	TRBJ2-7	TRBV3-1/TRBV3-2	ASSAGQGYYEQY
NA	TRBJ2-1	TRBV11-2	ASLERSNEQF